This T cell receptor (beta chain) was identified in a study of blood T cell repertoires in COVID-19. About the research overall: Samples taken during acute and convalescent COVID-19 were collected in the United States, Italy and Spain. T cells, B-cell-depleted T cells, or PBMCs provided the cDNA or gDNA that served as material.

Patients from Seattle were sampled longitudinally, starting during active infection. Under the authors' procedure: Quantification of nucleated cells was approximated via reference gene primer amplification. Repertoires were generated with immunoSEQ multiplex PCR, while TCRdb's copy carries only in-frame clones and drops some. The V and J calls and clone size are taken from that table; D and trimming were inferred from the DNA. The sample holds approximately 120,000 clones, around 76% seen once. This sequence was found in a man at least 80 years old with COVID-19, enrolled during active disease. The sequencing sample was made of peripheral blood.

The CDR3 DNA reads TGTGCCTGGACCCGAGGGGGGGCGACTGGAAACACCATATATTTT. Translated: CAWTRGGATGNTIYF. V gene TRBV30 combines with J gene TRBJ1-3; perhaps TRBD1 as D (6 bases). Trimming cost V 4 bases and J 2 bases, with 15 bases left between them. The CDR3 runs 15 residues. The germline gives CDR1 GTSNPN, CDR2 SVGIG (reference sequence).